Sequencing of this TCR beta chain was carried out in a study of T-cell reconstitution after alpha-beta-depleted transplantation in children. Study observations and caveats: The authors attributed T-cell counts and diversity one year after transplant mostly to newly produced T cells. Surviving recipient T cells and thymic progenitors underlay high day-60 TCRbeta diversity in some patients. Two months or so post-transplant, alpha-beta T cells reportedly derived from several hundred expanded graft clones.

A TCRbeta library incorporating unique molecular identifiers was prepared. MiXCR, applied by TCRdb to the PCR reads, yields one record per CDR3 protein. Seen here are roughly 570,000 distinct CDR3 sequences, 25% to 30% observed once, and the top ten hold around a third. Concerning this clonotype: As yet, its antigen is unknown.

The sequence was obtained from a boy younger than two with Wiskott-Aldrich syndrome, due to receive a stem cell transplant. Sample: PBMCs, taken before TCRalphabeta/CD19-depleted stem cell transplant.

The CDR3 DNA reads TGTGCCAGCAGCCGTCGCCCTGGAAAGAACTCTGTGGCTTTCTTT. Translated: CASSRRPGKNSVAFF. The chain couples TRBV6-1 to TRBJ1-1; unclear D gene. The CDR3 covers 15 residues. Trimming cost V 6 bases and J 11 bases, with 25 bases left between them. Per germline, CDR1 MNHNS and CDR2 SASEGT.